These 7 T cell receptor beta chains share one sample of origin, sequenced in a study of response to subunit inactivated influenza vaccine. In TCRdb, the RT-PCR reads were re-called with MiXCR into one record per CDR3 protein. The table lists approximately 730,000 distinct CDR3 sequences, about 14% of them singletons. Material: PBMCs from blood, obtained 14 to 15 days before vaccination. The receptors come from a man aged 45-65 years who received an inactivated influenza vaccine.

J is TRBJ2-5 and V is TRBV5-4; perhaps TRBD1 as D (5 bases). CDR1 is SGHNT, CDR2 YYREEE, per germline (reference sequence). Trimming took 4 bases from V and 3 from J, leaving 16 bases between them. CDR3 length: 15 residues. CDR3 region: CASSTKQEPKETQYF. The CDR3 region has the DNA TGTGCCAGCAGCACAAAACAGGAACCTAAAGAGACCCAGTACTTC. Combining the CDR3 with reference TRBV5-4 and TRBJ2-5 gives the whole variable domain ETGVTQSPTHLIKTRGQQVTLRCSSQSGHNTVSWYQQALGQGPQFIFQYYREEENGRGNFPPRFSGLQFPNYSSELNVNALELDDSALYLCASSTKQEPKETQYFGPGTRLLVL.

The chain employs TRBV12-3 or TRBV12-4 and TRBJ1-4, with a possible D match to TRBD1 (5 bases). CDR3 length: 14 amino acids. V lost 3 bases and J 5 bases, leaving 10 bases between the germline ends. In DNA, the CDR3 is TGTGCCAGCAGTTTTGGAGACAGAAATGAAAAACTGTTTTTT. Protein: CASSFGDRNEKLFF.

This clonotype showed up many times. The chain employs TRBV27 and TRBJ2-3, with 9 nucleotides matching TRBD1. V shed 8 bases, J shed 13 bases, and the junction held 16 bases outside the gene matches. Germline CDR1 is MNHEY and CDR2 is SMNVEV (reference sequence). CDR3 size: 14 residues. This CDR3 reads CASRSTGQGSSEYF. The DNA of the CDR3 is TGTGCCAGCCGTAGTACGGGACAGGGAAGTTCAGAGTATTTT.

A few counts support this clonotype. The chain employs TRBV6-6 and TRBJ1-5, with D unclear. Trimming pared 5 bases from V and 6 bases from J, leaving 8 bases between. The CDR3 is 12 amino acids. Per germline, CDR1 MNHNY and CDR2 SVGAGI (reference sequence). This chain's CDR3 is CASSPPSQPQHF. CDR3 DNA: TGTGCCAGCAGTCCCCCCTCTCAGCCCCAGCATTTT.

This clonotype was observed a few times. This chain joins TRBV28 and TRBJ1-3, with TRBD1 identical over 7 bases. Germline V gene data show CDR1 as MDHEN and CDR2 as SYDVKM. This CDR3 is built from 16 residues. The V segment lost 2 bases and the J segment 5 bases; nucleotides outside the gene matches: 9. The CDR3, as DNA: TGTGCCAGCAGTTTACCCATTGGGGACAGTCGAAACACCATATATTTT. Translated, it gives CASSLPIGDSRNTIYF. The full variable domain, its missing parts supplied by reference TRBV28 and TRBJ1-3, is DVKVTQSSRYLVKRTGEKVFLECVQDMDHENMFWYRQDPGLGLRLIYFSYDVKMKEKGDIPEGYSVSREKKERFSLILESASTNQTSMYLCASSLPIGDSRNTIYFGEGSWLTVV.

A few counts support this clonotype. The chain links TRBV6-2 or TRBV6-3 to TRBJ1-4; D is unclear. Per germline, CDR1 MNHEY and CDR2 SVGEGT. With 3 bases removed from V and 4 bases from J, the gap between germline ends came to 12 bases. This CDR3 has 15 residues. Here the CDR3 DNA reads TGTGCCAGCAGTTATACCGGGCCGGGTAATGAAAAACTGTTTTTT. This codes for CASSYTGPGNEKLFF.

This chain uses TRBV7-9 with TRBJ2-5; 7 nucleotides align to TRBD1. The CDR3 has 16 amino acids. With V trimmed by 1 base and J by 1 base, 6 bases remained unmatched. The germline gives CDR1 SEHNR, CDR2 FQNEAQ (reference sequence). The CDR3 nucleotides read TGTGCCAGCAGCTTAGGAGGGGGCAGGGTCCAAGAGACCCAGTACTTC. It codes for CASSLGGGRVQETQYF.